Presented here are 7 T cell receptor beta chains from one specimen sequenced in a study of blood T cells in healthy people across ages. PCR was performed a second time for roughly 7 to 12 cycles using a sample-barcoded 5' primer and a J-beta primer mix. MiXCR was run by TCRdb on the 5' RACE reads, yielding one entry per CDR3 protein. The table shows about 1.8 million distinct CDR3 sequences, with roughly 50% occurring only once. Sequencing was carried out using blood. These receptors came from a middle-aged woman in good health.

This clonotype was counted a few times. V usage is TRBV27 and J usage is TRBJ2-3, with D perhaps assigned TRBD1 or TRBD2 (5 bases each). Germline-derived CDR1 and CDR2 are MNHEY and SMNVEV (reference sequence). Trimming took off 7 bases at V and 0 bases at J, with 20 bases between the two ends. This CDR3 is 17 amino acids long. This chain's CDR3 is CASTSRGSGRSTDTQYF. The DNA of the CDR3 is TGTGCCAGCACCAGTAGGGGTTCGGGACGGAGCACAGATACGCAGTATTTT.

This clonotype was picked up a small number of times. CDR3 nucleotides: TGCGCCAGCAGCTTGAAGGCCTCCACAGGGGGCAATCAGCCCCAGCATTTT. This sequence encodes CASSLKASTGGNQPQHF. This chain uses TRBV5-1 with TRBJ1-5, with TRBD1 identical over 7 bases. V shed 1 base and J 2 bases; nucleotides not matched to a gene: 9. In germline, CDR1 is SGHRS, CDR2 YFSETQ. CDR3 size: 17 residues. Filled out from reference TRBV5-1 and TRBJ1-5, the complete variable domain reads KAGVTQTPRYLIKTRGQQVTLSCSPISGHRSVSWYQQTPGQGLQFLFEYFSETQRNKGNFPGRFSGRQFSNSRSEMNVSTLELGDSALYLCASSLKASTGGNQPQHFGDGTRLSIL.

The V and J genes are TRBV20-1 and TRBJ2-3; D is uncertain. CDR3 length: 14 amino acids. The V gene lost 0 bases and the J gene lost 0 bases, with 7 bases spanning the gap. Germline CDR1 DFQATT, CDR2 SNEGSKA (reference sequence). The CDR3 spells CSARDELSTDTQYF. The CDR3 bases are TGCAGTGCTAGAGATGAGCTGAGCACAGATACGCAGTATTTT.

The rearrangement joins TRBV20-1 to TRBJ2-7; D unclear. The V end was cut by 0 bases, the J end by 2 bases, with 8 bases between. Germline CDR1 is DFQATT and CDR2 is SNEGSKA (reference sequence). The CDR3 spans 13 residues. The chain's CDR3 is CSARETDTYEQYF. The CDR3 coding sequence is TGCAGTGCTAGAGAGACTGATACCTACGAGCAGTACTTC.

This clonotype has a handful of counts. The chain uses TRBV20-1 and TRBJ2-5; 7 bases fit TRBD1. J lost 1 base, V lost 0 bases, and 14 bases had no gene match. CDR3 length: 18 amino acids. Germline assignment: CDR1 DFQATT and CDR2 SNEGSKA (reference sequence). The CDR3 DNA is TGCAGTGCTAGAGAGACAGGGAGAAGCATTAGGGCCCAAGAGACCCAGTACTTC. Protein: CSARETGRSIRAQETQYF.

V usage is TRBV2 and J usage is TRBJ2-3; D possibly uses TRBD1 or TRBD2 (5 bases each). Trimming stripped 5 bases from V and 3 bases from J, with 15 bases between. The CDR3 runs to 15 residues. Germline loops: CDR1 SNHLY, CDR2 FYNNEI. CDR3 nucleotide sequence: TGTGCCAGCAGTCTACGGGGCACAATAACAGATACGCAGTATTTT. The encoded protein is CASSLRGTITDTQYF.

As DNA, the CDR3 is TGCAGTGCTAGAGCCCCCGCCGAAGCTTTCTTT. It yields the protein CSARAPAEAFF. The chain joins TRBV20-1 to TRBJ1-1; D gene unclear. The CDR3 sequence is 11 residues long. Germline loops: CDR1 DFQATT, CDR2 SNEGSKA (reference sequence). Trimming removed 1 base at V and 8 bases at J, with 8 bases between.